These 15 T cell receptor beta chains originate from one sample sequenced in a study of identical twins. TCRdb reprocessed the 5' RACE reads via MiXCR and lists one record per CDR3 protein. The sample has 1,800,000 or so distinct CDR3 sequences; around a third are singletons. Sequenced input: cord blood. These receptors came from a newborn girl in good health.

The chain employs TRBV10-3 and TRBJ2-7; D is unclear. CDR3 length equals 11 residues. Trimming stripped 8 bases from V and 5 bases from J, with 10 bases between. In germline, CDR1 is ENHRY, CDR2 SYGVKD. This CDR3 is CAIRREHEQYF. The DNA of the CDR3 is TGTGCCATCCGTCGAGAGCACGAGCAGTACTTC.

V usage is TRBV4-1 and J usage is TRBJ1-4, with D perhaps matching TRBD1 (5 bases). Germline values: CDR1 MGHRA, CDR2 YSYEKL. The ends were cut back, 0 bases at V and 7 bases at J, with 12 bases in the middle. CDR3 length equals 15 residues. In DNA form, the CDR3 reads TGCGCCAGCAGCCAAGATGAGGGGTTAGTTGAAAAACTGTTTTTT. Protein: CASSQDEGLVEKLFF.

This clonotype was picked up one time. The rearrangement joins TRBV5-1 to TRBJ2-3, with 10 bases fitting TRBD2. Germline V gives CDR1 SGHRS, CDR2 YFSETQ. With V trimmed by 0 bases and J by 4 bases, 8 bases remained unmatched. The CDR3 spans 17 residues. CDR3 residues: CASSLVPSGGDADTQYF. CDR3 in DNA: TGCGCCAGCAGCTTGGTACCTAGCGGGGGTGACGCAGATACGCAGTATTTT.

This clonotype was observed many times. The chain employs TRBV5-1 and TRBJ2-7; D is uncertain. CDR1 SGHRS and CDR2 YFSETQ come from the germline V gene. CDR3 length equals 13 residues. The germline V and J ends were trimmed by 0 bases and 4 bases, with 8 bases remaining between them. CDR3: CASSLGESYEQYF. The CDR3 nucleotides are TGCGCCAGCAGCTTGGGGGAATCGTACGAGCAGTACTTC.

This clonotype was seen more than once but under ten times. The rearrangement joins TRBV25-1 to TRBJ2-7; D might be TRBD1 (6 bases). Trimming stripped 11 bases from V and 2 bases from J, with 7 bases between. The CDR3 loop spans 10 amino acids. The V gene's germline CDR1 is MGHDK and CDR2 SYGVNS. The CDR3: CARDTYEQYF. For the CDR3, the DNA is TGTGCCCGGGACACCTACGAGCAGTACTTC.

The rearrangement joins TRBV28 to TRBJ2-7; TRBD1 aligns across 7 bases. The CDR3 sequence is 16 residues long. Germline V gives CDR1 MDHEN, CDR2 SYDVKM. J gave up 2 bases and V 2 bases, and 9 bases lay outside the gene matches. CDR3 nucleotides: TGTGCCAGCAGTTTAATTATGGGGACAGACGCCTACGAGCAGTACTTC. Translated: CASSLIMGTDAYEQYF.

This clonotype was counted a few times. J is TRBJ2-1 and V is TRBV11-1, with a weak D call TRBD2 (6 bases). Trimming stripped 1 base from V and 4 bases from J, with 14 bases between. Germline V CDR1 and CDR2: SGHAT, FQDESV (reference sequence). The length of the CDR3 is 16 residues. This chain's CDR3 is CASSLGGGATYNEQFF. In DNA, the CDR3 is TGTGCCAGCAGCTTAGGGGGCGGGGCAACTTACAATGAGCAGTTCTTC.

Only a few counts were recorded for this clonotype. The CDR3 here is CSAFPHFTSGGRTYEQYF. Here the CDR3 DNA reads TGCAGTGCTTTCCCGCACTTTACTAGCGGGGGGCGAACCTACGAGCAGTACTTC. The rearrangement links TRBV20-1 to TRBJ2-7, with 12 bases that match TRBD2. CDR1 DFQATT and CDR2 SNEGSKA come from the germline V gene (reference sequence). This CDR3 is 18 amino acids long. Unmatched junction bases numbered 16, after V lost 5 bases and J lost 2 bases.

The chain combines TRBV14 with TRBJ2-1, with TRBD2 matching over 7 bases. CDR1 and CDR2 from the germline V gene are SGHDN and FVKESK. With 0 bases clipped from V and 5 bases from J, the junction kept 13 bases outside the gene matches. The CDR3 has 18 residues. CDR3 amino acids: CASSQDFQRGEDNNEQFF. The CDR3, as DNA: TGTGCCAGCAGCCAAGATTTCCAGCGGGGCGAGGACAACAATGAGCAGTTCTTC.

The genes are TRBV10-3 and TRBJ2-1; 10 bases line up with TRBD2. The tail of the sequence fits TRBJ2-7 better, so the J call may be wrong. CDR1 is ENHRY and CDR2 is SYGVKD in the germline V gene. The CDR3 loop spans 17 amino acids. DNA of the CDR3: TGTGCCATCAGTGAGTCGGTTAGCGGGGGGCTCTACAATGAGCAGTACTTC. The encoded protein is CAISESVSGGLYNEQYF.

The chain combines TRBV20-1 with TRBJ2-7; 15 bases fit TRBD2. Per the germline V gene, CDR1 is DFQATT and CDR2 is SNEGSKA (reference sequence). This CDR3 is built from 16 residues. Trimming took 5 bases from V and 3 from J; bases not matched to a gene: 8. The CDR3 sequence is CSAYGLAGGNYYEQYF. CDR3 in DNA: TGCAGTGCTTACGGACTAGCGGGGGGGAATTACTACGAGCAGTACTTC.

Only a few counts were recorded for this clonotype. V is TRBV2 and J is TRBJ2-1; TRBD2 matches 7 bases. The CDR3 is 10 residues long. Germline CDR1 SNHLY, CDR2 FYNNEI. V lost 7 bases, J lost 15 bases, and 6 bases stayed unmatched. CDR3 residues: CASTWTSSFF. The CDR3 DNA reads as TGTGCCAGCACCTGGACTAGTTCGTTCTTC. The full variable domain, with the rest looked up from reference TRBV2 and TRBJ2-1, is EPEVTQTPSHQVTQMGQEVILRCVPISNHLYFYWYRQILGQKVEFLVSFYNNEISEKSEIFDDQFSVERPDGSNFTLKIRSTKLEDSAMYFCASTWTSSFFGPGTRLTVL.

This chain connects TRBV12-3 or TRBV12-4 to TRBJ2-1; 8 nucleotides align to TRBD2. Losses at the gene ends were 3 bases for V and 8 bases for J; bases not matched to a gene: 9. This CDR3 region has 15 residues. The CDR3 here is CASSFSGRAADEQFF. CDR3 sequence (DNA): TGTGCCAGCAGTTTCTCCGGGAGGGCCGCCGATGAGCAGTTCTTC.

The rearrangement links TRBV20-1 to TRBJ2-1; a possible D gene is TRBD1 (6 bases). This CDR3 is 14 amino acids long. The germline CDR1 and CDR2 sequences are DFQATT and SNEGSKA (reference sequence). V dropped 3 bases and J dropped 11 bases, with 20 bases sitting between them. The CDR3 loop reads CSASPCFPGHQQFF. For the CDR3, the DNA is TGCAGTGCTAGTCCCTGCTTCCCGGGACATCAGCAGTTCTTC.

This clonotype was seen only a few times. The chain uses TRBV20-1 and TRBJ1-6; a weak D match, TRBD1 (6 bases). Trimming shortened V by 6 bases and J by 4 bases, and 19 bases separated the two germline ends. The length of the CDR3 is 16 residues. CDR1 and CDR2 (germline): DFQATT, SNEGSKA (reference sequence). The CDR3 DNA reads TGCAGTGCAAATTCCCGCCAGGGGTGGTATAATTCACCCCTCCACTTT. Translating gives CSANSRQGWYNSPLHF.